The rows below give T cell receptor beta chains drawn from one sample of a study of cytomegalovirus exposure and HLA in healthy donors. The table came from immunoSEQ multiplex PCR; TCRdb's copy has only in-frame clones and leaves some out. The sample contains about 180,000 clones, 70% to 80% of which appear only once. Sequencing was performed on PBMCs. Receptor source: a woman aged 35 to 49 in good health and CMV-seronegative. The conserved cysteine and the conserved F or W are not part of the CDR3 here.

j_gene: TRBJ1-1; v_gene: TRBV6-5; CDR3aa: ASSQQGRGNTEAF
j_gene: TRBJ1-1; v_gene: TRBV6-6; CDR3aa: ASNTGFNTEAF
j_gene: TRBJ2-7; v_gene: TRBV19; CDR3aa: ASSIGTSGSEQY
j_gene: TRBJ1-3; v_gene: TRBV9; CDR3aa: ASSVEPSPGNTIY
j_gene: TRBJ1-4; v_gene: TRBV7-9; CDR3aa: ASSLDRPRAGEKLF
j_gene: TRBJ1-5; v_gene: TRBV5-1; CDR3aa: ASSRREGDQPQH
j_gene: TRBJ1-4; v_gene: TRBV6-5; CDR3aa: ASRRDKIHEKLF
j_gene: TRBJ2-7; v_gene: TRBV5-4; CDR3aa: ASSLGGAFYEQY
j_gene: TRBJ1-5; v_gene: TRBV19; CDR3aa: ASSIQKKQPQH
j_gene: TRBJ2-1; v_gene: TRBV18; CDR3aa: ASSPPSGAYNEQF
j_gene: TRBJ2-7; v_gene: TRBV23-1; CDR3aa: ASFVGLAGGSYEQY
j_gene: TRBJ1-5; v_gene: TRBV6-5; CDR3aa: ASSTRVGNQPQH
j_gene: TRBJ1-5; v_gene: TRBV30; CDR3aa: ASNQGSQPQH
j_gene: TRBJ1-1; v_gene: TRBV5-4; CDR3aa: ASSLSFGTVEAF
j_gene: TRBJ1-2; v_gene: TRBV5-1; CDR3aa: ASSSSVGTDVYGYT
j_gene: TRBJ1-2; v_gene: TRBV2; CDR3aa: ASRRTGGYGYT
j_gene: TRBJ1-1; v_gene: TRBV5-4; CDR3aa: ASSLESGLYTEAF
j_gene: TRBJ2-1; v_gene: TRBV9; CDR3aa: ASSVTSGIGVGRNEQF
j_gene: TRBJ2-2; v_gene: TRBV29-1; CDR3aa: SVRGGVGANTGELF
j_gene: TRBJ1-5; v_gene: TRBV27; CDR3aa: ASSGTGGRGGNQPQH
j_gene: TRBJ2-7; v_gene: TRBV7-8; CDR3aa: ASSLASASSYEQY
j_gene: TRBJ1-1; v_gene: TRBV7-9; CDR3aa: ASSLARRGRGTEAF
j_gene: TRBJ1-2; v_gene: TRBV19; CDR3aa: ASSMLQRGGYT
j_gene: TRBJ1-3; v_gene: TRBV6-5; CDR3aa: ASSYGPGNTIY
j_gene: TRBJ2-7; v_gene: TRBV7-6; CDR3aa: ASSLRSGYEQY
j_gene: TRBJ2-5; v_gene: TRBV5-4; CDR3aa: ASSPGLAGGRETQY
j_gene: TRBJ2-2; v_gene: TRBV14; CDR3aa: ASSPRKARGNGELF
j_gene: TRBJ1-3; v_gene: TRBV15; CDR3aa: ATSRDTGSGNTIY
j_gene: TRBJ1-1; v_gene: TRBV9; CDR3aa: ASSPGETEAF
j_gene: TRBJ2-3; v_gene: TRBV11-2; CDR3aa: ASSLIGGRRGDTQY
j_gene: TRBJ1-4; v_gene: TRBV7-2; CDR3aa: ASSRDRFRLF
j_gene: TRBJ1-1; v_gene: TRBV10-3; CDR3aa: AIRPAGTENTEAF
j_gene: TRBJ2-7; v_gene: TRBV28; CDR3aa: ASMRGRWDEQY
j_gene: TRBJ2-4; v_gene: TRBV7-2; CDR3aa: ASSPYGGGTKNIQY
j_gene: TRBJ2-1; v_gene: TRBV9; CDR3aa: ASSGTSGYNEQF
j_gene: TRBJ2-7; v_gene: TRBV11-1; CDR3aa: ASSFSVQKAYEQY
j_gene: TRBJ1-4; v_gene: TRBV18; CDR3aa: ASSLSTGATNEKLF
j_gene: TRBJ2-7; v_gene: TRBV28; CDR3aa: ASSGTLSYEQY
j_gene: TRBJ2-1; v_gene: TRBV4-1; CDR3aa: ASSQAGQGSNEQF
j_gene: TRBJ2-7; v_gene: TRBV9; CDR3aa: ASSPRLAGGSYEQY
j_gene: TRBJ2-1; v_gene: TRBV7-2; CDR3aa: ASSLALTSGINEQF
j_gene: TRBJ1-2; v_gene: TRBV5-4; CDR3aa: ASSLPVTGGENYGYT
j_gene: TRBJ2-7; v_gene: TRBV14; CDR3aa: ASSQGLILQVGSSREQY
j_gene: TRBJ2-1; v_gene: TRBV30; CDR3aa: AWSGSPSFSYSNEQF
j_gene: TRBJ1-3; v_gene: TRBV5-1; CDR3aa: ASSPDSGNTIY
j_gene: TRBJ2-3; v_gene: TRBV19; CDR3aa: ASGTSGIKADTQY
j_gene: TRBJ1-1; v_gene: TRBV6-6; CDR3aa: ASKLQGANTEAF
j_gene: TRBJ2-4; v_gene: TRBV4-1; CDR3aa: ASSQGLAGGRTKNIQY
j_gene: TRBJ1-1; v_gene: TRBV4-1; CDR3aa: ASSIHSFSEAF
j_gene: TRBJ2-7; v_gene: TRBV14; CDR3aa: ASSRAGGSYEQY
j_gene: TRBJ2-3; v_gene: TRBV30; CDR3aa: AWNRDRTDTQY
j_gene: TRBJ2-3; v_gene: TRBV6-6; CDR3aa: ASTQTDTQY